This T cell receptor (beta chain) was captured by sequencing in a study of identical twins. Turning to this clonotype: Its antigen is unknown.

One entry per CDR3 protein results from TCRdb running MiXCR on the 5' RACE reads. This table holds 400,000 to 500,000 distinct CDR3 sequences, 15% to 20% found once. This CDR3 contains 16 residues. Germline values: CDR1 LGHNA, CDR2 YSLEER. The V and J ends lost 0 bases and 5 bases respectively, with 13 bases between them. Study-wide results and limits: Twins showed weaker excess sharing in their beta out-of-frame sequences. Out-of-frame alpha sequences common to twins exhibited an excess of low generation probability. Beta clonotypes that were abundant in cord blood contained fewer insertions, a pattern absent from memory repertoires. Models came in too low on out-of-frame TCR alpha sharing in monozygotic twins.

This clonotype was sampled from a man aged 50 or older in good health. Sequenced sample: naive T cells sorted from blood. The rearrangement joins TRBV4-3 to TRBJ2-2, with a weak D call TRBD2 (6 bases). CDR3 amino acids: CASSQDSSGVTGELFF. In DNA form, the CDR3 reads TGCGCCAGCAGCCAAGATTCGTCGGGAGTAACCGGGGAGCTGTTTTTT.